This is a list of T cell receptor beta chains from one sample in a study of shared clonotypes between healthy human individuals. Sequenced by immunoSEQ multiplex PCR; TCRdb stores in-frame clones only, minus some. The sample lists about 520,000 clones; roughly 95% were seen once. The sample consisted of naive CD4+ T cells sorted from blood. These receptors came from a woman in her twenties or thirties in good health. Each CDR3 is given with its conserved first and last residue. D genes are given only for firm matches. Rows give clone size only sometimes, using once, few, many, or a class for an expanded clone.

once,TRBV5-1,TRBJ1-1,NA,CASSLVGEGTEAFF,TGCGCCAGCAGCTTGGTAGGAGAGGGGACTGAAGCTTTCTTT
NA,TRBV28,TRBJ1-3,NA,CASSLSASGNTIYF,TGTGCCAGCAGTTTAAGCGCCTCTGGAAACACCATATATTTT
NA,TRBV28,TRBJ1-2,NA,CATTPGELGGYTF,TGTGCCACAACCCCGGGGGAGCTGGGGGGCTACACCTTC
NA,TRBV15,TRBJ2-7,NA,CATSRGVDRTYEQYF,TGTGCCACCAGCAGAGGTGTCGACAGGACCTACGAGCAGTACTTC
few,TRBV7-9,TRBJ1-1,NA,CASSFQGLTEAFF,TGTGCCAGCAGCTTTCAGGGCTTAACTGAAGCTTTCTTT
NA,TRBV7-9,TRBJ2-2,TRBD2,CASSFRTSGSVSGELFF,TGTGCCAGCAGCTTTCGGACTAGCGGGAGCGTGTCCGGGGAGCTGTTTTTT
NA,TRBV11-2,TRBJ2-1,TRBD2,CASSRGTSGNEQFF,TGTGCCAGCAGCAGGGGGACTAGCGGTAATGAGCAGTTCTTC
NA,TRBV29-1,TRBJ2-7,NA,CSVDQGTYEQYF,TGCAGCGTTGACCAGGGGACCTACGAGCAGTACTTC
once,TRBV6-1,TRBJ1-1,NA,CASSERPDTEAFF,TGTGCCAGCAGTGAGAGGCCTGACACTGAAGCTTTCTTT
NA,TRBV7-8,TRBJ1-1,NA,CASSYTGQQFAEAFF,TGTGCCAGCAGCTATACCGGACAGCAGTTCGCTGAAGCTTTCTTT
NA,TRBV27,TRBJ2-7,TRBD2,CASSSPAGGSYEQYF,TGTGCCAGCAGTTCGCCAGCGGGGGGCTCCTACGAGCAGTACTTC
NA,TRBV28,TRBJ2-3,TRBD2,CASSLVGLAGVGDTQYF,TGTGCCAGCAGTTTAGTGGGACTAGCGGGAGTGGGAGATACGCAGTATTTT
NA,TRBV25-1,TRBJ2-1,NA,CASSRGGQEQFF,TGTGCCAGCAGTAGGGGGGGTCAGGAGCAGTTCTTC
NA,TRBV2,TRBJ1-5,TRBD1,CASNRQGYQPQHF,TGTGCCAGCAATAGACAGGGATATCAGCCCCAGCATTTT
NA,TRBV10-3,TRBJ2-2,NA,CAISELGYNGELFF,TGTGCCATCAGTGAGTTGGGGTATAACGGGGAGCTGTTTTTT
NA,TRBV10-3,TRBJ1-2,TRBD1,CAILQGAHYGYTF,TGTGCCATATTACAGGGGGCCCACTATGGCTACACCTTC
NA,TRBV29-1,TRBJ2-1,NA,CSVGMGWPYNEQFF,TGCAGCGTCGGTATGGGTTGGCCCTACAATGAGCAGTTCTTC
NA,TRBV14,TRBJ1-1,NA,CASTPWGGVRMNTEAFF,TGTGCCAGCACCCCCTGGGGGGGGGTGCGCATGAACACTGAAGCTTTCTTT
NA,TRBV11-2,TRBJ1-3,NA,CASSANRGRHSGNTIYF,TGTGCCAGCAGCGCCAACCGCGGTCGGCACTCTGGAAACACCATATATTTT
NA,TRBV30,TRBJ2-1,TRBD2,CAWSVVSGNNEQFF,TGTGCCTGGAGTGTGGTTAGCGGGAACAATGAGCAGTTCTTC
NA,TRBV27,TRBJ2-5,TRBD2,CASRGRIQETQYF,TGTGCCAGTCGCGGGAGGATTCAAGAGACCCAGTACTTC
NA,TRBV29-1,TRBJ2-5,NA,CSVEMPGVETQYF,TGCAGCGTTGAAATGCCAGGGGTAGAGACCCAGTACTTC
once,TRBV7-6,TRBJ2-1,NA,CASSLGSGTTAYNEQFF,TGTGCCAGCAGCTTAGGAAGTGGGACAACTGCCTACAATGAGCAGTTCTTC
NA,TRBV19,TRBJ1-2,TRBD1,CASRDRGFNYGYTF,TGTGCCAGCCGGGACAGGGGTTTTAACTATGGCTACACCTTC
NA,TRBV2,TRBJ2-5,TRBD1,CASTGQGGKETQYF,TGTGCCAGCACCGGACAGGGCGGAAAAGAGACCCAGTACTTC
once,TRBV5-1,TRBJ2-1,TRBD2,CASSSVAGGHNEQFF,TGCGCCAGCAGCTCCGTAGCGGGAGGGCACAATGAGCAGTTCTTC
NA,TRBV5-1,TRBJ1-1,NA,CASSLGPSMNTEAFF,TGCGCCAGCAGCTTGGGCCCCAGCATGAACACTGAAGCTTTCTTT
NA,TRBV27,TRBJ1-3,TRBD1,CASRPTGKVNTIYF,TGTGCCAGCAGGCCGACAGGGAAAGTGAACACCATATATTTT
NA,TRBV27,TRBJ2-7,TRBD1,CASSLTGGASYEQYF,TGTGCCAGCAGTCTGACAGGGGGCGCCTCCTACGAGCAGTACTTC
NA,TRBV27,TRBJ1-2,NA,CASRGTGYGYTF,TGTGCCAGCAGGGGGACGGGGTATGGCTACACCTTC
NA,TRBV7-2,TRBJ2-7,NA,CASSQGVGGSYEQYF,TGTGCCAGCAGCCAGGGGGTCGGCGGGAGCTACGAGCAGTACTTC
NA,TRBV19,TRBJ2-5,NA,CASSIWGGLGETQYF,TGTGCCAGTAGTATCTGGGGGGGCCTCGGGGAGACCCAGTACTTC
NA,TRBV10-3,TRBJ2-5,NA,CAISERSGETQYF,TGTGCCATCAGTGAGCGGAGTGGAGAGACCCAGTACTTC
NA,TRBV30,TRBJ2-7,NA,CAWSQNRDSYEQYF,TGTGCCTGGAGTCAGAACAGGGACTCCTACGAGCAGTACTTC
NA,TRBV7-9,TRBJ1-3,NA,CASSHRRGAGSGNTIYF,TGTGCCAGCAGCCACCGCCGGGGCGCAGGAAGTGGAAACACCATATATTTT
NA,TRBV9,TRBJ2-2,TRBD2,CASSPRLAANTGELFF,TGTGCCAGCAGCCCGAGACTAGCGGCAAACACCGGGGAGCTGTTTTTT
NA,TRBV9,TRBJ2-4,TRBD2,CASSGGLAGNIQYF,TGTGCCAGCAGCGGGGGACTAGCGGGCAACATTCAGTACTTC